This TCR beta chain stems from a study of beta chain features in type 1 diabetes. Findings of the study overall: Shorter TCRB CDR3s, moderately but significantly so, marked every one of the four CD4+ subsets in Type 1 diabetes patients. Naive, central memory and Treg TCRB repertoires seemed to resemble each other more closely in patients than they did in healthy donors. Lower insertion and higher deletion counts appeared at VDJ junctions in type 1 diabetes patients.

With regard to this clone: Its specificity is not known.

The CDR3 runs to 14 residues. Germline V lookup: CDR1 MNHNS, CDR2 SASEGT. J lost 6 bases, V lost 6 bases, and 8 bases had no gene match. On average, the one heparinised blood draw given by each donor was 90 to 150 mL. Researchers reported sorting CD4+ naive, central memory, regulatory and stem cell-like memory cells via CD45RO/CCR7/CD25/CD127/CD95/CD27. The isolated RNA, all of it, was reverse transcribed, so expressed TCRB transcripts were what got sequenced. Repertoires were generated with immunoSEQ multiplex PCR, while TCRdb's copy carries only in-frame clones and drops some. The table lists around 50,000 clones, around 45% of them singletons, with about 0.13% in the top ten.

Specimen: stem cell memory CD4+ T cells from blood. The clonotype was recovered from a man younger than 40 with type 1 diabetes. The chain is built from TRBV6-1 and TRBJ1-2, with 9 bases identical to TRBD1. The CDR3 loop is CASRDGQGSDGYTF. The CDR3 DNA is TGTGCCAGCAGGGACGGACAGGGGTCTGATGGCTACACCTTC.